The 12 T cell receptor beta chains listed next were all sequenced from one sample in a study of shared T cell receptors in the human thymus. Generated by immunoSEQ multiplex PCR, the TCRdb table keeps only in-frame clones and is missing some. The sample includes around 340,000 clones, about 95% of them seen just once. Specimen: thymocytes. All receptors derive from a human donor.

The chain combines TRBV4-2 with TRBJ2-3; D ambiguous. V was shortened by 1 base and J by 2 bases, with 13 bases between the two germline ends. Germline V gives CDR1 LGHNA, CDR2 YNFKEQ. The CDR3 length is 16 residues. The CDR3 coding sequence is TGTGCCAGCAGCCAAGTGTATTTCCGTGCCACAGATACGCAGTATTTT. This translates into CASSQVYFRATDTQYF.

The V gene is TRBV27, the J gene TRBJ1-1; tentative D call: TRBD1 (5 bases). The germline V gene encodes CDR1 MNHEY and CDR2 SMNVEV (reference sequence). V gave up 6 bases and J gave up 1 base, with 30 bases separating them. The CDR3 covers 20 residues. The chain's CDR3 is CASSPGLGVGRAQPNTEAFF. The CDR3 nucleotides read TGTGCCAGCAGCCCAGGCCTAGGGGTGGGCAGGGCGCAACCGAACACTGAAGCTTTCTTT.

V is TRBV9 and J is TRBJ2-1; possibly TRBD2 for D (5 bases). Germline CDR1 SGDLS, CDR2 YYNGEE. There are 14 residues in the CDR3. Trimming shortened V by 3 bases and J by 9 bases, and 16 bases separated the two germline ends. This CDR3 reads CASSGPSPSGEQFF. The CDR3 nucleotides read TGTGCCAGCAGCGGGCCATCCCCGAGCGGTGAGCAGTTCTTC.

This sequence joins TRBV2 and TRBJ1-5; a weak D match, TRBD1 (6 bases). From germline, CDR1 is SNHLY and CDR2 FYNNEI. This CDR3 spans 14 amino acids. V was cut by 6 bases and J by 3 bases, with 12 bases left in between. The CDR3 bases are TGTGCCAGCAGCGAGGGACAACCCAATCAGCCCCAGCATTTT. This sequence encodes CASSEGQPNQPQHF. The whole variable domain, remainder taken from reference TRBV2 and TRBJ1-5, is EPEVTQTPSHQVTQMGQEVILRCVPISNHLYFYWYRQILGQKVEFLVSFYNNEISEKSEIFDDQFSVERPDGSNFTLKIRSTKLEDSAMYFCASSEGQPNQPQHFGDGTRLSIL.

V gene TRBV5-6 combines with J gene TRBJ1-6; D is uncertain. Trimming shortened V by 3 bases and J by 0 bases, and 16 bases separated the two germline ends. The germline V gene encodes CDR1 SGHDT and CDR2 YYEEEE. The CDR3 is 18 residues long. CDR3 amino acids: CASSYESGFSSYNSPLHF. Here the CDR3 DNA reads TGTGCCAGCAGCTACGAGTCGGGGTTTAGCTCCTATAATTCACCCCTCCACTTT.

The chain combines TRBV6-5 with TRBJ2-7, with a possible D match to TRBD1 (5 bases). Germline V gene sequence: CDR1 MNHEY, CDR2 SVGAGI. The CDR3 has 13 residues. V lost 4 bases and J lost 12, with 19 bases in between. CDR3 residues: CASSSTDFNSGYF. As DNA, the CDR3 is TGTGCCAGCAGTTCGACAGACTTTAACTCCGGGTACTTC.

This chain uses TRBV21-1 with TRBJ2-7; TRBD1 reflects the table's D call only, with no check against the DNA. TRBV21-1 counts as a pseudogene. CDR3 length equals 15 residues. The CDR3 region has the DNA TGTGCCAGCAGCAAAGGGCCAGGGATACTATACGAGCAGTACTTC. Translating gives CASSKGPGILYEQYF.

The chain joins TRBV7-9 to TRBJ1-1; possible D gene TRBD1, 6 bases. The germline V gene encodes CDR1 SEHNR and CDR2 FQNEAQ (reference sequence). Trimming removed 5 bases at V and 5 bases at J, with 15 bases between. CDR3 size: 14 residues. The CDR3 here is CASSPLEGGTEAFF. CDR3 coding DNA: TGTGCCAGCAGCCCATTGGAGGGGGGTACTGAAGCTTTCTTT.

The chain uses TRBV6-4 and TRBJ2-1; maybe TRBD1 (6 bases). With 1 base removed from V and 1 base from J, the gap between germline ends came to 11 bases. The length of the CDR3 is 16 residues. From germline, CDR1 is MRHNA and CDR2 SNTAGT. CDR3 DNA: TGTGCCAGCAGTGACTGGGGACACCAATCCTACAATGAGCAGTTCTTC. Translation: CASSDWGHQSYNEQFF.

The chain links TRBV27 to TRBJ2-6; TRBD2 matches 8 bases. The V segment lost 5 bases and the J segment 0 bases; nucleotides outside the gene matches: 12. Germline CDR1 MNHEY, CDR2 SMNVEV (reference sequence). The CDR3 sequence is 19 residues long. The CDR3 spells CASSPGGSGRLSGANVLTF. The CDR3 region has the DNA TGTGCCAGCAGTCCCGGGGGCAGCGGGAGACTCTCTGGGGCCAACGTCCTGACTTTC.

The V and J genes are TRBV14 and TRBJ2-1; 8 bases agree with TRBD1. CDR3 length: 15 residues. Germline-derived CDR1 and CDR2 are SGHDN and FVKESK. Trimming took 4 bases from V and 5 from J; bases not matched to a gene: 7. This CDR3 reads CASSPHQGADNEQFF. In DNA, the CDR3 is TGTGCCAGCAGCCCCCACCAGGGGGCGGACAATGAGCAGTTCTTC.

The rearrangement uses TRBV27 and TRBJ1-2; D is ambiguous. In germline, CDR1 is MNHEY, CDR2 SMNVEV (reference sequence). Trimming stripped 7 bases from V and 8 bases from J, with 14 bases between. There are 12 residues in the CDR3. The CDR3 bases are TGTGCCAGCAATAACGGGTCTGTAGGCTACACCTTC. Its translation: CASNNGSVGYTF.